The rows below give T cell receptor beta chains drawn from one sample of a study of HIV-infected patients and healthy controls. Each CDR3 protein gets one entry after TCRdb re-called the 5' RACE reads with MiXCR. The table records about 11,000 distinct CDR3 sequences, over 4% of them present only once. Material: blood. All receptors come from an adult in good health. Each CDR3 is given with its conserved first and last residue. Fields, in order: J gene, D gene, V gene, clone size, CDR3 length, CDR3 DNA, CDR3 protein. D genes are given only for firm matches. Not every row has a clone size; where given, it reads once, few, many or a size class.

j_call: TRBJ1-2
d_call: -
v_call: TRBV27
clone_size: -
cdr3_length: 13
cdr3_nt: TGTGCCAGCAGTTTAGGGCCTAACTATGGCTACACCTTC
cdr3_aa: CASSLGPNYGYTF

j_call: TRBJ2-6
d_call: -
v_call: TRBV18
clone_size: medium-sized
cdr3_length: 17
cdr3_nt: TGTGCCAGCTCACCGGACATATTAGGAGTTGGGGCCAACGTCCTGACTTTC
cdr3_aa: CASSPDILGVGANVLTF

j_call: TRBJ1-3
d_call: TRBD1
v_call: TRBV5-1
clone_size: medium-sized
cdr3_length: 18
cdr3_nt: TGCGCCAGCAGCGGGAGAACGGGACAGGGATTCTCTGGAAACACCATATATTTT
cdr3_aa: CASSGRTGQGFSGNTIYF

j_call: TRBJ1-1
d_call: -
v_call: TRBV5-6
clone_size: many
cdr3_length: 13
cdr3_nt: TGTGCCAGCAGCCAGACAGCGAACACTGAAGCTTTCTTT
cdr3_aa: CASSQTANTEAFF

j_call: TRBJ2-7
d_call: -
v_call: TRBV7-2
clone_size: medium-sized
cdr3_length: 12
cdr3_nt: TGTGCCAGCAGCCCAGAAACCTACGAGCAGTACTTC
cdr3_aa: CASSPETYEQYF

j_call: TRBJ2-3
d_call: -
v_call: TRBV20-1
clone_size: -
cdr3_length: 16
cdr3_nt: TGCAGTGCTAGAGATTCGGCAGGCGGAGACACAGATACGCAGTATTTT
cdr3_aa: CSARDSAGGDTDTQYF

j_call: TRBJ1-2
d_call: -
v_call: TRBV7-8
clone_size: many
cdr3_length: 16
cdr3_nt: TGTGCCAGCAGCTTAGCGCAGGGGCTACAGAACTATGGCTACACCTTC
cdr3_aa: CASSLAQGLQNYGYTF

j_call: TRBJ2-7
d_call: TRBD2
v_call: TRBV6-2/TRBV6-3
clone_size: many
cdr3_length: 15
cdr3_nt: TGTGCCAGCATGATCCAAGCGGGGGCCTACTACGAGCAGTACTTC
cdr3_aa: CASMIQAGAYYEQYF

j_call: TRBJ2-7
d_call: TRBD1
v_call: TRBV5-6
clone_size: medium-sized
cdr3_length: 16
cdr3_nt: TGTGCCAGCAGCATCCCGGACAGGGGTAAGACGTACGAGCAGTACTTC
cdr3_aa: CASSIPDRGKTYEQYF

j_call: TRBJ2-1
d_call: TRBD2
v_call: TRBV19
clone_size: medium-sized
cdr3_length: 15
cdr3_nt: TGTGCCAGTAGTATAGTTGCTAGCGGGCAGATTGAGCAGTTCTTC
cdr3_aa: CASSIVASGQIEQFF

j_call: TRBJ2-3
d_call: -
v_call: TRBV20-1
clone_size: many
cdr3_length: 13
cdr3_nt: TGCAGTCCACTGAGCACTAGCACAGATACGCAGTATTTT
cdr3_aa: CSPLSTSTDTQYF

j_call: TRBJ2-5
d_call: -
v_call: TRBV6-1
clone_size: medium-sized
cdr3_length: 13
cdr3_nt: TGTGCCAGCAGGATGGCCGCCAGGGAGACCCAGTACTTC
cdr3_aa: CASRMAARETQYF

j_call: TRBJ1-1
d_call: -
v_call: TRBV6-6
clone_size: many
cdr3_length: 16
cdr3_nt: TGTGCCAGCAGTTACTCGTTGGGGGCAGGGAACACTGAAGCTTTCTTT
cdr3_aa: CASSYSLGAGNTEAFF

j_call: TRBJ1-1
d_call: -
v_call: TRBV20-1
clone_size: medium-sized
cdr3_length: 14
cdr3_nt: TGCAGTGCTCGCCAGACAGGAGCGAACACTGAAGCTTTCTTT
cdr3_aa: CSARQTGANTEAFF

j_call: TRBJ1-5
d_call: -
v_call: TRBV25-1
clone_size: few
cdr3_length: 13
cdr3_nt: TGTGCCAGCAGTGGAGGTTGGGATCAGCCCCAGCATTTT
cdr3_aa: CASSGGWDQPQHF

j_call: TRBJ2-7
d_call: -
v_call: TRBV19
clone_size: many
cdr3_length: 13
cdr3_nt: TGTGCCAGTAGTATAAACAGAAACTACGAGCAGTACTTC
cdr3_aa: CASSINRNYEQYF

j_call: TRBJ2-1
d_call: TRBD2
v_call: TRBV5-4
clone_size: few
cdr3_length: 16
cdr3_nt: TGTGCCAGCAGCTTCTGGACTAGCGGGGGGGCAAATGAGCAGTTCTTC
cdr3_aa: CASSFWTSGGANEQFF

j_call: TRBJ2-4
d_call: -
v_call: TRBV25-1
clone_size: medium-sized
cdr3_length: 16
cdr3_nt: TGTGCCAGCACCCTTCCTACGCGGCTAGCCAAAAACATTCAGTACTTC
cdr3_aa: CASTLPTRLAKNIQYF

j_call: TRBJ2-7
d_call: TRBD1
v_call: TRBV5-1
clone_size: many
cdr3_length: 14
cdr3_nt: TGCGCCAGCAGCTTAGGGACAGGGTCAGGCGAGCAGTACTTC
cdr3_aa: CASSLGTGSGEQYF

j_call: TRBJ1-1
d_call: TRBD1
v_call: TRBV6-5
clone_size: few
cdr3_length: 12
cdr3_nt: TGTGCCAGCATCGGACAGGGGATAGAGGCTTTCTTT
cdr3_aa: CASIGQGIEAFF

j_call: TRBJ2-2
d_call: TRBD1
v_call: TRBV5-4
clone_size: many
cdr3_length: 14
cdr3_nt: TGTGCCAGCAGAAAGGACAGGGGCGCCGGGGAGCTGTTTTTT
cdr3_aa: CASRKDRGAGELFF

j_call: TRBJ1-5
d_call: -
v_call: TRBV5-6
clone_size: medium-sized
cdr3_length: 14
cdr3_nt: TGTGCCAGCAGCCTGCACGGGTGGGATCAGCCCCAGCATTTT
cdr3_aa: CASSLHGWDQPQHF

j_call: TRBJ1-2
d_call: -
v_call: TRBV19
clone_size: medium-sized
cdr3_length: 15
cdr3_nt: TGTGCCAGTACCCTCGGTTCCCGGCAGGACTATGGCTACACCTTC
cdr3_aa: CASTLGSRQDYGYTF

j_call: TRBJ2-4
d_call: -
v_call: TRBV4-1
clone_size: medium-sized
cdr3_length: 17
cdr3_nt: TGCGCCAGCAGCCTTCTAGGCGGCGGGGAGACCAAAAACATTCAGTACTTC
cdr3_aa: CASSLLGGGETKNIQYF

j_call: TRBJ1-1
d_call: -
v_call: TRBV29-1
clone_size: -
cdr3_length: 12
cdr3_nt: TGCAGCGTTGAACCCCCCGGCCGTGAAGCTTTCTTT
cdr3_aa: CSVEPPGREAFF

j_call: TRBJ1-4
d_call: -
v_call: TRBV18
clone_size: many
cdr3_length: 14
cdr3_nt: TGTGCCAGCTCAATCAGGGGCATTAATGAAAAACTGTTTTTT
cdr3_aa: CASSIRGINEKLFF

j_call: TRBJ1-1
d_call: TRBD1
v_call: TRBV6-2/TRBV6-3
clone_size: many
cdr3_length: 15
cdr3_nt: TGTGCCAGCGGGGACCCAGGGGGGACCAACACTGAAGCTTTCTTT
cdr3_aa: CASGDPGGTNTEAFF

j_call: TRBJ2-1
d_call: TRBD2
v_call: TRBV12-5
clone_size: few
cdr3_length: 18
cdr3_nt: TGTGCTAGTGGTTTGGCTTACACTAGCGGAAGCTCCTACAATGAGCAGTTCTTC
cdr3_aa: CASGLAYTSGSSYNEQFF